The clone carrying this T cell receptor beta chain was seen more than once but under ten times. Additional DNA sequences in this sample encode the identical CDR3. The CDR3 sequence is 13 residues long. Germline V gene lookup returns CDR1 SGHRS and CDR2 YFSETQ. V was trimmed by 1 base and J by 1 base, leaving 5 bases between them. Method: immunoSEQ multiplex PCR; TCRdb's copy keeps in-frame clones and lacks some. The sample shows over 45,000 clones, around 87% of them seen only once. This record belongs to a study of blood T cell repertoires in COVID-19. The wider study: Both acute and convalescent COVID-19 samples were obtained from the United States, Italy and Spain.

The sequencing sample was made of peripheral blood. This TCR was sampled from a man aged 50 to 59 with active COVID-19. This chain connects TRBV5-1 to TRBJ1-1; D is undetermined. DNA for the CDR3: TGCGCCAGCAGCTTGACCAGGAACACTGAAGCTTTCTTT. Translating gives CASSLTRNTEAFF.